The 23 T cell receptor beta chains listed next were all sequenced from one sample in a study of blood T cell repertoires in COVID-19. TCRdb's table, derived via immunoSEQ multiplex PCR, lists solely in-frame clones and lacks some. Among around 220,000 clones, roughly 87% were seen once, and the ten largest hold just under 6.5%. The specimen was PBMCs or T cells enriched from blood (not recorded which). The origin of the receptors is a woman in her 30s with acute COVID-19.

This chain uses TRBV25-1 with TRBJ1-2, with TRBD1 identical over 7 bases. The CDR3 is 15 residues long. The trim removed 3 bases at V and 3 bases at J, leaving 7 bases unmatched. The germline V gene has CDR1 MGHDK and CDR2 SYGVNS. This CDR3 is CASSEKDRPYYGYTF. As DNA, the CDR3 is TGTGCCAGCAGTGAGAAGGACAGGCCTTACTATGGCTACACCTTC.

The genes are TRBV4-1 and TRBJ2-1, with TRBD1 identical over 8 bases. The trim removed 0 bases at V and 7 bases at J, leaving 5 bases unmatched. This CDR3 has 15 residues. Germline CDR1 is MGHRA and CDR2 is YSYEKL. CDR3 region: CASSQDRNRGNEQFF. The CDR3 DNA sequence: TGCGCCAGCAGCCAAGATCGGAACAGGGGGAATGAGCAGTTCTTC.

The chain carries TRBV7-2 and TRBJ1-2; D is ambiguous. CDR1 and CDR2 (germline): SGHTA, FQGNSA. The length of the CDR3 is 15 residues. Trimming cost V 1 base and J 6 bases, with 15 bases left between them. CDR3 DNA: TGTGCCAGCAGCTTAGGCTTCACGGGAAAAGATGGCTACACCTTC. This encodes CASSLGFTGKDGYTF.

This sequence joins TRBV18 and TRBJ2-1, with unresolved D. Looked up from germline, CDR1 is KGHSH and CDR2 is LQKENI. Trimming stripped 2 bases from V and 2 bases from J, with 7 bases between. This CDR3 is 14 amino acids long. Here the CDR3 reads CASSPAETYNEQFF. The CDR3 coding sequence is TGTGCCAGCTCACCAGCGGAAACCTACAATGAGCAGTTCTTC.

This chain links TRBV5-1 with TRBJ2-1, with 14 bases fitting TRBD2. In germline, CDR1 is SGHRS, CDR2 YFSETQ. The trim removed 1 base at V and 7 bases at J, leaving 7 bases unmatched. The CDR3 is made up of 17 amino acids. The CDR3 spells CASSLRLAGGPPNEQFF. CDR3 coding DNA: TGCGCCAGCAGCTTGAGACTAGCGGGGGGGCCTCCAAATGAGCAGTTCTTC. Full variable domain (rest looked up from reference TRBV5-1 and TRBJ2-1): KAGVTQTPRYLIKTRGQQVTLSCSPISGHRSVSWYQQTPGQGLQFLFEYFSETQRNKGNFPGRFSGRQFSNSRSEMNVSTLELGDSALYLCASSLRLAGGPPNEQFFGPGTRLTVL.

This clone was recorded only once. V gene TRBV9 combines with J gene TRBJ1-4, with a possible D match to TRBD1 (5 bases). The CDR3 totals 16 residues. The V and J ends lost 1 base and 3 bases respectively, with 13 bases between them. Per the germline V gene, CDR1 is SGDLS and CDR2 is YYNGEE. In DNA, the CDR3 is TGTGCCAGCAGCGTAACTGGGGCGAGACCTAATGAAAAACTGTTTTTT. This gives the protein CASSVTGARPNEKLFF. The variable domain in full, completed from reference TRBV9 and TRBJ1-4, reads DSGVTQTPKHLITATGQRVTLRCSPRSGDLSVYWYQQSLDQGLQFLIQYYNGEERAKGNILERFSAQQFPDLHSELNLSSLELGDSALYFCASSVTGARPNEKLFFGSGTQLSVL.

In this sample, this clone turned up a few times. The chain combines TRBV27 with TRBJ1-2; 9 nucleotides agree with TRBD1. After removal of 9 bases from V and 2 bases from J, the junction contained 10 bases not matched to a gene. This CDR3 is 15 amino acids long. Germline lookup yields CDR1 MNHEY and CDR2 SMNVEV (reference sequence). The chain's CDR3 is CASRPRDRVNYGYTF. CDR3 DNA: TGTGCCAGTCGCCCCCGGGACAGGGTAAACTATGGCTACACCTTC.

This clone has just a few counts. The rearrangement joins TRBV6-1 to TRBJ2-7; 8 bases fit TRBD2. Germline V gene lookup returns CDR1 MNHNS and CDR2 SASEGT. The V gene end was trimmed by 0 bases and the J gene end by 4 bases; junction bases not matched to a gene: 5. This CDR3 comprises 15 residues. CDR3: CASSEASGETYEQYF. Here the CDR3 DNA reads TGTGCCAGCAGTGAAGCTAGCGGGGAAACTTACGAGCAGTACTTC.

The CDR3 DNA is TGTGCCAGCAGTCCCCGTTTTAGTGAAAAACTGTTTTTT. Translation: CASSPRFSEKLFF. The V call is TRBV6-5, the J call TRBJ1-4, with D unresolved. Trimming cost V 5 bases and J 7 bases, with 11 bases left between them. The CDR3 extends over 13 amino acids. Germline V gene data show CDR1 as MNHEY and CDR2 as SVGAGI.

The CDR3 reads CASSLWTGASGNTIYF. The DNA for the CDR3 is TGCGCCAGCAGCTTATGGACAGGGGCCTCTGGAAACACCATATATTTT. This chain uses TRBV5-1 with TRBJ1-3, with 9 bases fitting TRBD1. Looked up from germline, CDR1 is SGHRS and CDR2 is YFSETQ. With V trimmed by 2 bases and J by 0 bases, 3 bases remained unmatched. The CDR3 is 16 residues long.

The chain joins TRBV7-2 to TRBJ2-3, with a weak D call TRBD2 (5 bases). Germline loops: CDR1 SGHTA, CDR2 FQGNSA. With 2 bases removed from V and 0 bases from J, the gap between germline ends came to 9 bases. The CDR3 has 15 residues. As DNA, the CDR3 is TGTGCCAGCAGCTTATATGAGGGTAGCACAGATACGCAGTATTTT. Its protein is CASSLYEGSTDTQYF.

The J gene is TRBJ2-7, the V gene TRBV27, with a tentative D call TRBD2 (5 bases). Trimming removed 7 bases from V and 0 bases from J, with 13 bases in between. The CDR3 length is 14 residues. Germline loops: CDR1 MNHEY, CDR2 SMNVEV (reference sequence). Written as DNA, the CDR3 is TGTGCCAGCAAGTTGGGGAGACTCTCCTACGAGCAGTACTTC. Its translation: CASKLGRLSYEQYF.

The V gene is TRBV27, the J gene TRBJ2-7, with 7 positions matching TRBD2. The CDR3 is 15 amino acids. Losses at the gene ends were 5 bases for V and 0 bases for J; bases not matched to a gene: 7. Germline V CDR1 and CDR2: MNHEY, SMNVEV (reference sequence). CDR3 DNA: TGTGCCAGCAGTCCCCATTGGGGGGGCTCCTACGAGCAGTACTTC. The encoded protein is CASSPHWGGSYEQYF.

CDR3 coding DNA: TGTGCCAGCAGCTTACCGGGACAGAAGACTAGCGCCTTCTCCTACGAGCAGTACTTC. Translation gives CASSLPGQKTSAFSYEQYF. The chain joins TRBV7-8 to TRBJ2-7, with D possibly matching TRBD2 (8 bases). V was trimmed by 2 bases and J by 0 bases, leaving 23 bases between them. Germline V CDR1 and CDR2: SGHVS, FQNEAQ. CDR3 length: 19 amino acids.

The chain combines TRBV2 with TRBJ2-7; D possibly corresponds to TRBD2 (6 bases). CDR1 and CDR2 from the germline V gene are SNHLY and FYNNEI. Trimming left V 5 bases short and J 0 bases short, with 8 bases between. This CDR3 is 13 amino acids long. CDR3 amino acids: CASSRDFSYEQYF. CDR3 sequence (DNA): TGTGCCAGCAGTAGGGACTTCTCCTACGAGCAGTACTTC.

The chain links TRBV27 to TRBJ1-4; a weak D match, TRBD1 (6 bases). CDR3 size: 10 residues. CDR1 and CDR2 (germline): MNHEY, SMNVEV (reference sequence). Trimming pared 7 bases from V and 11 bases from J, leaving 8 bases between. The CDR3 loop is CASKGQKLFF. The CDR3, as DNA: TGTGCCAGCAAAGGACAGAAACTGTTTTTT. Full variable domain (missing parts from reference TRBV27 and TRBJ1-4): EAQVTQNPRYLITVTGKKLTVTCSQNMNHEYMSWYRQDPGLGLRQIYYSMNVEVTDKGDVPEGYKVSRKEKRNFPLILESPSPNQTSLYFCASKGQKLFFGSGTQLSVL.

The chain combines TRBV5-4 with TRBJ1-6; no definite D call. The CDR3 runs 15 residues. V was pared by 0 bases and J by 5 bases, with 9 bases between. CDR1 is SGHNT, CDR2 YYREEE, per germline (reference sequence). The CDR3 DNA sequence: TGTGCCAGCAGCTTGGCGGGAGCCAATAATTCACCCCTCCACTTT. Its protein is CASSLAGANNSPLHF.

This clone appeared many times. This chain links TRBV5-4 with TRBJ2-7; a weak D match, TRBD2 (5 bases). Germline values: CDR1 SGHNT, CDR2 YYREEE (reference sequence). V lost 4 bases, J lost 2 bases, and 13 bases lay in between. The CDR3 sequence is 14 residues long. CDR3 amino acids: CASSPGWGAYEQYF. As DNA, the CDR3 is TGTGCCAGCAGCCCTGGGTGGGGAGCCTACGAGCAGTACTTC.

The V gene is TRBV9, the J gene TRBJ1-5, with TRBD1 matching 11 bases. Germline V gene lookup returns CDR1 SGDLS and CDR2 YYNGEE. The junction had 4 bases not matched to a gene; V was cut back by 0 bases and J by 5 bases. The CDR3 extends over 16 amino acids. CDR3 DNA: TGTGCCAGCAGCGTAGGTGGGACAGGGGGGGATCAGCCCCAGCATTTT. Translating it yields CASSVGGTGGDQPQHF.

The chain combines TRBV5-1 with TRBJ1-3, with D maybe TRBD1 (6 bases). Germline-derived CDR1 and CDR2 are SGHRS and YFSETQ. The CDR3 consists of 18 residues. Trimming cost V 0 bases and J 0 bases, with 16 bases left between them. As DNA, the CDR3 is TGCGCCAGCAGCTTGGCCGGGGTAGGGGGAGTCTCTGGAAACACCATATATTTT. Amino acid sequence: CASSLAGVGGVSGNTIYF.

This clone was seen only once. The chain carries TRBV4-1 and TRBJ1-2; D gene ambiguous. The germline V gene has CDR1 MGHRA and CDR2 YSYEKL. The V end was cut by 1 base, the J end by 2 bases, with 8 bases between. The CDR3 totals 14 residues. The CDR3 coding sequence is TGCGCCAGCAGCCAAGGTCAGGCGAACTATGGCTACACCTTC. Translating gives CASSQGQANYGYTF.

V usage is TRBV19 and J usage is TRBJ1-1; 12 bases line up with TRBD1. V was pared by 5 bases and J by 11 bases, with 6 bases of the junction left unmatched. The CDR3 loop spans 13 amino acids. CDR1 is LNHDA and CDR2 is SQIVND in the germline V gene (reference sequence). CDR3 in amino acids: CASSVGDRGPAFF. CDR3 DNA sequence: TGTGCCAGTAGTGTCGGGGACAGGGGGCCCGCTTTCTTT.

The J gene is TRBJ2-5, the V gene TRBV4-1; D remains ambiguous. V lost 1 base to trimming and J lost 1 base, with 10 bases between them. The CDR3 totals 15 residues. From germline, CDR1 is MGHRA and CDR2 YSYEKL. In DNA form, the CDR3 reads TGCGCCAGCAGCCAAGTCCCTACGTCCCAAGAGACCCAGTACTTC. It specifies CASSQVPTSQETQYF.